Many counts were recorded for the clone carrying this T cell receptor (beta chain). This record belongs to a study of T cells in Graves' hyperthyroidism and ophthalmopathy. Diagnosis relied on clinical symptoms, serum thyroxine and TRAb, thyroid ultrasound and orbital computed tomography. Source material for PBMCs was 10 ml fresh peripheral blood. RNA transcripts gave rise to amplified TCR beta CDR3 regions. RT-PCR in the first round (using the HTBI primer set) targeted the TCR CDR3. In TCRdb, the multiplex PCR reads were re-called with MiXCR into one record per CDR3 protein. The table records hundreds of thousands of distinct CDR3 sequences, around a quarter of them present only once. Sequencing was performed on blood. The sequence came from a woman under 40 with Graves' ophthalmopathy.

CDR3 bases: TGTGCCAGCAGGGCACTCCGGGACAGGGGCGCCGAGCAGTACTTC. It codes for CASRALRDRGAEQYF. The rearrangement links TRBV6-1 to TRBJ2-7; 10 bases line up with TRBD1. Germline CDR1 and CDR2: MNHNS and SASEGT. V trimming: 6 bases; J trimming: 6 bases; junction bases outside the gene matches: 11. The CDR3 consists of 15 residues.